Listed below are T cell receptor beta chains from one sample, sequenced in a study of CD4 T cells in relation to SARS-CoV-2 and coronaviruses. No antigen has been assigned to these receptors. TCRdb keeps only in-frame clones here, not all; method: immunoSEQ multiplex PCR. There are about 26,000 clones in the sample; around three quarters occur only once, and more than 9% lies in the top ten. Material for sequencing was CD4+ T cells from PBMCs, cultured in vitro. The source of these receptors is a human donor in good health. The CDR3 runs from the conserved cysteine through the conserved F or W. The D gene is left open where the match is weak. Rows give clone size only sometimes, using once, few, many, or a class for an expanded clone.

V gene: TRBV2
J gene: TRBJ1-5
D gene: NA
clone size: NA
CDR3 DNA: TGTGCCAGCAGTGAACTGGCCATTCTAGCTTATAGCAATCAGCCCCAGCATTTT
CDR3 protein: CASSELAILAYSNQPQHF

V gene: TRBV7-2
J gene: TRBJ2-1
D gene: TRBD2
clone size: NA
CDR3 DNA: TGTGCCAGCAGCTTAGTCCTAGCGGGAGGTGAGCAGTTCTTC
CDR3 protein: CASSLVLAGGEQFF

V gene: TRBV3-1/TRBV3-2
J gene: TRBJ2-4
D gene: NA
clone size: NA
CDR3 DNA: TGTGCCAGCAGCCAAGATTCAGGGAGGTGGAACATTCAGTACTTC
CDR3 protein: CASSQDSGRWNIQYF

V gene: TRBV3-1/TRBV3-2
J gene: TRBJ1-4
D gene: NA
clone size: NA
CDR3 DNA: TGTGCCAGCAGCACCGGGTCGGGGGAAGAAAAACTGTTTTTT
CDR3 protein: CASSTGSGEEKLFF

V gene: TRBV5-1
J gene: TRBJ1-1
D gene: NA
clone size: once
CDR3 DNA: TGCGCCAGCAGCTTGGACGTTGGAAACACTGAAGCTTTCTTT
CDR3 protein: CASSLDVGNTEAFF

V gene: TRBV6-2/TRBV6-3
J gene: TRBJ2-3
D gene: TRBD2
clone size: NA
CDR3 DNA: TGTGCCAGCAGTTACGCGGGACTAGCGGGGGGCACAGATACGCAGTATTTT
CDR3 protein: CASSYAGLAGGTDTQYF

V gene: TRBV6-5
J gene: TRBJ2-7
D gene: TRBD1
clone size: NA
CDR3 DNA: TGTGCCAGCGCGGACAGGGTCTACGAGCAGTACTTC
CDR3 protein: CASADRVYEQYF

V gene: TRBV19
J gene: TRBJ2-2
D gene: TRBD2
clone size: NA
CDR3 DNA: TGTGCCAGTAGTAAGCGGGAAACCGGGGAGCTGTTTTTT
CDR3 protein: CASSKRETGELFF

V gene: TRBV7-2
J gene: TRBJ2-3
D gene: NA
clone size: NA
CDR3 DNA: TGTGCCAGCAGCTTAAGCGAGGGCTGGGATACGCAGTATTTT
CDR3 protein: CASSLSEGWDTQYF

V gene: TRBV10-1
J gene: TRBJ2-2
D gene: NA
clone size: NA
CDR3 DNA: TGCGCCAGCAGTCGGTCCCCCACCGGGGAGCTGTTTTTT
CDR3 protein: CASSRSPTGELFF

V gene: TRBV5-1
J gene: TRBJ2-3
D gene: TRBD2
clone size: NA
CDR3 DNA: TGCGCCAGCAGAACAGCGGGAGTCGGCACAGATACGCAGTATTTT
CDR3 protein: CASRTAGVGTDTQYF

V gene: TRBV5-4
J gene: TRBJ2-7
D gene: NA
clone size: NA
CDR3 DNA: TGTGCCAGCAGCTTGGTTACAGGCTACGAGCAGTACTTC
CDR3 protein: CASSLVTGYEQYF

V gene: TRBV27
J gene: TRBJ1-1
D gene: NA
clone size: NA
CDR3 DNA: TGTGCCAGCAGACCACAGGGTGCCGACACTGAAGCTTTCTTT
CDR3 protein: CASRPQGADTEAFF

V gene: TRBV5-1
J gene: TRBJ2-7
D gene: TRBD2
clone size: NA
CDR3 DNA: TGCGCCAGCAGCTACACCGGGGGGGACTACGAGCAGTACTTC
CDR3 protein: CASSYTGGDYEQYF

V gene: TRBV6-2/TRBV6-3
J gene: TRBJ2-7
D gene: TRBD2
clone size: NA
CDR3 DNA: TGTGCCAGCAGTTACTCCGAGACTAGCGGGAGATACGAGCAGTACTTC
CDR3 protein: CASSYSETSGRYEQYF

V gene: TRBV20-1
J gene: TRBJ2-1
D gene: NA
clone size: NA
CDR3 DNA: TGCAGTGCTAGTGACCGCGGAGATCACTCCTACAATGAGCAGTTCTTC
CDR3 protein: CSASDRGDHSYNEQFF

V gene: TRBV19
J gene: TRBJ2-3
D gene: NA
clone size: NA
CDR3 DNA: TGTGCCAGTAGTAGGGTGGCCGGGGATACGCAGTATTTT
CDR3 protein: CASSRVAGDTQYF

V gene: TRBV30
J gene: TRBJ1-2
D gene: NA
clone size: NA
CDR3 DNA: TGTGCCTCGGCCGTTACGGTAACAGCAAATGGCTACACCTTC
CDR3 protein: CASAVTVTANGYTF

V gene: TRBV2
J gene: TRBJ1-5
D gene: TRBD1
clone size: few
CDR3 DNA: TGTGCCAGCAGTGTTCAGGGGGACAGCAATCAGCCCCAGCATTTT
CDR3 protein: CASSVQGDSNQPQHF

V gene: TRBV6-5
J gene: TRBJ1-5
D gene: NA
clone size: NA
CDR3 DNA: TGTGCCAGCAGTTCCCCTATGAGGGAGCCCCAGCATTTT
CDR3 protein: CASSSPMREPQHF

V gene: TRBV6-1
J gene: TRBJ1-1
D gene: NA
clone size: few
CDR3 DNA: TGTGCCAGCAGTGAAGCAGAGGGTAGATGGACTGAAGCTTTCTTT
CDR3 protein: CASSEAEGRWTEAFF

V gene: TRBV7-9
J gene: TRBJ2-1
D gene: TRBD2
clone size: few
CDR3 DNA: TGTGCCAGCACCCTACTAGCGGGAGCCGACAATGAGCAGTTCTTC
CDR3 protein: CASTLLAGADNEQFF

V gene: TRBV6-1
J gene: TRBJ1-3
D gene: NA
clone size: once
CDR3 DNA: TGTGCCAGCGGTGAGATGCATGGAAACACCATATATTTT
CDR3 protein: CASGEMHGNTIYF

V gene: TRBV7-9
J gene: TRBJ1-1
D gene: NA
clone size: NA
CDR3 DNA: TGTGCCAGCAGCTTAGCGCGCAGGGACCATGTAGCTTTCTTT
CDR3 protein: CASSLARRDHVAFF

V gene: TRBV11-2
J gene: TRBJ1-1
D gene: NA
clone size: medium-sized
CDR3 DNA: TGTGCCAGCAGCCCGTCGCCAGGGTCCGGCACTGAAGCTTTCTTT
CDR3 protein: CASSPSPGSGTEAFF

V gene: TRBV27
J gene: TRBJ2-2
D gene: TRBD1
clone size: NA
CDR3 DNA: TGTGCCAGCAGTTGGACAGGGGGCTACACCGGGGAGCTGTTTTTT
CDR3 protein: CASSWTGGYTGELFF

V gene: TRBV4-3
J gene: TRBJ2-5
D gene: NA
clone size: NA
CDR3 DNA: TGCGCCAGCAGCCAAGAGTGGGCGGGAGAGACCCAGTACTTC
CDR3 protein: CASSQEWAGETQYF

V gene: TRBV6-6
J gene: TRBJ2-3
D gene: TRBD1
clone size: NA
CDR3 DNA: TGTGCCAGCAGTTCCCAGGACAGGAGAACAGATACGCAGTATTTT
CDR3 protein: CASSSQDRRTDTQYF

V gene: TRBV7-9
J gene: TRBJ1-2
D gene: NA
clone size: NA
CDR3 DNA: TGTGCCAGCAGCTCACCTCGGCGTGGCTACACCTTC
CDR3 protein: CASSSPRRGYTF

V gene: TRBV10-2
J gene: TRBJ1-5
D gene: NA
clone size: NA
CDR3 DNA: TGCGCCAGCAGTGAGTTTTCAGATCAGCCCCAGCATTTT
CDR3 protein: CASSEFSDQPQHF

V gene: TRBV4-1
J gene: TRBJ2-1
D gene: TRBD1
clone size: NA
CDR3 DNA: TGCGCCAGCAGCCCAGACCCGGGACAGGGTTTCAATGAGCAGTTCTTC
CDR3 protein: CASSPDPGQGFNEQFF

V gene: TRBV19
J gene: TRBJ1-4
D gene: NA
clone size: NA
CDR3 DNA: TGTGCCAGTAGCACCACGTCTGCAGGGGTTACCAAACTGTTTTTT
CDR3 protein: CASSTTSAGVTKLFF

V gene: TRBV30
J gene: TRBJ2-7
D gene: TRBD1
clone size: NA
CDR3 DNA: TGTGCCTGGAGTAGACAGGGGACGGGCGAGCAGTACTTC
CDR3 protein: CAWSRQGTGEQYF

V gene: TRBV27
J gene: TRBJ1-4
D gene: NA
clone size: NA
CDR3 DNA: TGTGCCAGCAGTAGAACTGCAACTAATGAAAAACTGTTTTTT
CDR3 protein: CASSRTATNEKLFF

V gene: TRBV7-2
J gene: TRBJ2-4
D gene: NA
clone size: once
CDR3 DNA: TGTGCCAGCAGAAAGCCGGGAGAAAACATTCAGTACTTC
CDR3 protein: CASRKPGENIQYF

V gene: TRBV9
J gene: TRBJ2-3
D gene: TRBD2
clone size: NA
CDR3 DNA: TGTGCCAGCAGCGTGGGACTAGCGGGAGGGTCCACAGATACGCAGTATTTT
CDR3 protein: CASSVGLAGGSTDTQYF

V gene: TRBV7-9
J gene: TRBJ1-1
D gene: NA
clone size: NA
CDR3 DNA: TGTGCCAGCAGCTTCACAGTCCCTGGCACTGAAGCTTTCTTT
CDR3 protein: CASSFTVPGTEAFF

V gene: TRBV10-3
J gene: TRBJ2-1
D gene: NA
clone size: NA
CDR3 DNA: TGTGCCATCACGGGACGCGGCTCCTACAATGAGCAGTTCTTC
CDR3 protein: CAITGRGSYNEQFF

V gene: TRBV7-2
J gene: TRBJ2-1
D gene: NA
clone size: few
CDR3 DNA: TGTGCCAGCAGCTTTGAGACTAGACAGTTCTTC
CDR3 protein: CASSFETRQFF

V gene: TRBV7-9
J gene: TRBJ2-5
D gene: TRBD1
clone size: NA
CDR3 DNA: TGTGCCAGCAGACCCCCCTACGGACAGGGGCCAGAGACCCAGTACTTC
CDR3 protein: CASRPPYGQGPETQYF

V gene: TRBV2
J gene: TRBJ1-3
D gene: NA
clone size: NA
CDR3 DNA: TGTGCCAGCAGTACAAACCTGGGACTGAGCTCTGGAAACACCATATATTTT
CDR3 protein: CASSTNLGLSSGNTIYF

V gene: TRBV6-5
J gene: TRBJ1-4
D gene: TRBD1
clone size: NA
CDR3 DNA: TGTGCCAGCACCCCCGGGGGACAGGGGGACGAAAAACTGTTTTTT
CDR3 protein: CASTPGGQGDEKLFF

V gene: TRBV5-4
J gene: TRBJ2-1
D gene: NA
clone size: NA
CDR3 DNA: TGTGCCAGCAGCTTGACGGGAGCAGGCTACAATGAGCAGTTCTTC
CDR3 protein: CASSLTGAGYNEQFF

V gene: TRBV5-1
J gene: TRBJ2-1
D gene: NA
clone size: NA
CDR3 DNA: TGCGCCAGCAGCCAGGACGTTAGCTCCTACAATGAGCAGTTCTTC
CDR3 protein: CASSQDVSSYNEQFF

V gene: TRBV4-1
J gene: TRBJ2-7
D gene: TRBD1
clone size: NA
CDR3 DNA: TGCGCCAGCAGCCAACTGGACAGGGGGCGCGACGAGCAGTACTTC
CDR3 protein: CASSQLDRGRDEQYF

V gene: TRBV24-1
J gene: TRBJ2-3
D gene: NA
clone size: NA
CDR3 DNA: TGTGCCACCAGTGACCCCGTTTGGGGAGATACGCAGTATTTT
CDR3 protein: CATSDPVWGDTQYF

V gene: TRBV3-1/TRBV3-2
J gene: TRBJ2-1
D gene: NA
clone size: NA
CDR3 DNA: TGTGCCAGCAGCCAAGGGCCTGGAGAGCAGTTCTTC
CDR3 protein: CASSQGPGEQFF

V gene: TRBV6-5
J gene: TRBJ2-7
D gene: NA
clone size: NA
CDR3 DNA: TGTGCCAGCAGAGAGGACCTTGTCGGCGAGCAGTACTTC
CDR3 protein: CASREDLVGEQYF

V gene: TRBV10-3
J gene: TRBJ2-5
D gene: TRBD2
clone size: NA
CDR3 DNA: TGTGCCATCAGTGGCGGTTCGGCTAGCGGAGTGGAGACCCAGTACTTC
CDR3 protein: CAISGGSASGVETQYF

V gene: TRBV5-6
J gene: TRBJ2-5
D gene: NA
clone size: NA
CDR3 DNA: TGTGCCAGCAGCTTGCGTGAGACCCAGTACTTC
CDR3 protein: CASSLRETQYF

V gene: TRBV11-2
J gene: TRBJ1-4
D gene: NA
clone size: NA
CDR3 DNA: TGTGCCAGCAGCTTAAAGGAAAAACTGTTTTTT
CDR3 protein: CASSLKEKLFF

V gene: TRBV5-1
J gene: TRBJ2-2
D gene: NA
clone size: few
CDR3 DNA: TGCGCCAGCAGCTTGGGAAGCACTAACACCGGGGAGCTGTTTTTT
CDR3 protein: CASSLGSTNTGELFF

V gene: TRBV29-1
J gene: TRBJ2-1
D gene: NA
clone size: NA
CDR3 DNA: TGCAGCCCCTCAAACGGGGACAATGAGCAGTTCTTC
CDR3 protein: CSPSNGDNEQFF

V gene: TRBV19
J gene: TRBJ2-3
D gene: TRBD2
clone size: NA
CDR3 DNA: TGTGCCAGTAGTTACCGGACTAGCGGGACAGATACGCAGTATTTT
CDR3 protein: CASSYRTSGTDTQYF

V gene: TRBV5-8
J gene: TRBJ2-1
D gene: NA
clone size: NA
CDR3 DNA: TGTGCCAGCAGCTTGGGGCTGGTTGGGGGGCGGCTGAGCTCCTACAATGAGCAGTTCTTC
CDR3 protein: CASSLGLVGGRLSSYNEQFF